These 2 T cell receptor beta chains were all obtained from the same sample, sequenced in a study of Tregs in tolerant kidney transplant recipients. Their recognized antigens are unknown. Produced via immunoSEQ multiplex PCR; TCRdb's table is partial and in-frame only. The sample records approximately 41,000 clones, around 95% being singletons. The sequenced sample was Tregs from blood cultured with allogeneic cells. The receptors shown here come from a human donor in good health.

This clone was seen a few times. This chain links TRBV27 with TRBJ2-1, with 9 bases aligning to TRBD2. Germline V gene sequence: CDR1 MNHEY, CDR2 SMNVEV (reference sequence). The CDR3 is 18 residues long. V trimming: 1 base; J trimming: 0 bases; junction bases outside the gene matches: 7. The CDR3 loop is CASSLYGTSMSSYNEQFF. DNA of the CDR3: TGTGCCAGCAGTTTATATGGGACTAGCATGAGCTCCTACAATGAGCAGTTCTTC.

The chain has TRBV6-1 and TRBJ1-1, with TRBD1 identical over 8 bases. This CDR3 comprises 15 residues. In germline, CDR1 is MNHNS, CDR2 SASEGT. The V segment lost 8 bases and the J segment 5 bases; nucleotides outside the gene matches: 13. This chain's CDR3 is CASCLQGAVGTEAFF. The CDR3 DNA reads TGTGCCAGCTGCTTGCAGGGGGCGGTAGGGACTGAAGCTTTCTTT.